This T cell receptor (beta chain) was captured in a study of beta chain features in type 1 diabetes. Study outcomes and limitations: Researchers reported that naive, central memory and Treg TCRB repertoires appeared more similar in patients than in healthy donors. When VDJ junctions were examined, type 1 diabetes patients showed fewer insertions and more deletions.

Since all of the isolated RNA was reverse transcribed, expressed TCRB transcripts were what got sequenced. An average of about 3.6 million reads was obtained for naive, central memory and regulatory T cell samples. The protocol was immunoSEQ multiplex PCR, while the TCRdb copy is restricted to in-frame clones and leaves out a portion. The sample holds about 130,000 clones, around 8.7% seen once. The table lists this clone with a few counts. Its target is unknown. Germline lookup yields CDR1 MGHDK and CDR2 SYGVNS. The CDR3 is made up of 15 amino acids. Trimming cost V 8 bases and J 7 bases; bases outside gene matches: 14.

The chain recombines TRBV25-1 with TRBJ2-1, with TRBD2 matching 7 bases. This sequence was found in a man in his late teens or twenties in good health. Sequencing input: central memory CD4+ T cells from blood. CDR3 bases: TGTGCCAGCGGGGGGAGGAGCGGGGTTAGTAATGAGCAGTTCTTC. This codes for CASGGRSGVSNEQFF.